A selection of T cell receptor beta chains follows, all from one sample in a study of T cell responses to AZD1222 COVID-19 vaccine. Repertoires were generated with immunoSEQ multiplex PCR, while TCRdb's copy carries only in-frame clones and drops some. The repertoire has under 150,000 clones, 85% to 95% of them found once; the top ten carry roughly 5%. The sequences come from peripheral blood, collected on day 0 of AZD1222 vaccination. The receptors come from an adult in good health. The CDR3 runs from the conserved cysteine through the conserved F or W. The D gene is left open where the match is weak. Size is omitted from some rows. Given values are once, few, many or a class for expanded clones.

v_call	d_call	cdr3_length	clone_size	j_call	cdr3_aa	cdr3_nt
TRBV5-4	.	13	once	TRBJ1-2	CASSLTQGMGYTF	TGTGCCAGCAGCTTGACTCAGGGCATGGGCTACACCTTC
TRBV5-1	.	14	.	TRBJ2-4	CASSFGIRGDIQYF	TGCGCCAGCAGCTTCGGAATCCGAGGGGACATTCAGTACTTC
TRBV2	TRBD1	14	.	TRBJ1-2	CASRSGTGEGGYTF	TGTGCCAGCAGATCCGGGACAGGGGAGGGAGGCTACACCTTC
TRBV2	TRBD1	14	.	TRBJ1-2	CASIGTGGNYGYTF	TGTGCCAGTATAGGGACAGGGGGAAACTATGGCTACACCTTC
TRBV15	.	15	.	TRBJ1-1	CATSRDLSKSGEAFF	TGTGCCACCAGCAGAGATCTTAGCAAATCCGGGGAAGCTTTCTTT
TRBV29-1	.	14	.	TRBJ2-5	CSVVPGTALGTQYF	TGCAGCGTCGTACCCGGGACTGCCCTTGGGACCCAGTACTTC
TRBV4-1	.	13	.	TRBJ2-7	CASSQQYSYEQYF	TGCGCCAGCAGCCAGCAGTATTCCTACGAGCAGTACTTC
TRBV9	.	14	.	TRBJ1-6	CASSVDRAGSPLHF	TGTGCCAGCAGCGTAGACAGGGCTGGCTCACCCCTCCACTTT
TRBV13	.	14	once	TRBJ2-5	CASSPQPWQETQYF	TGTGCCAGCAGCCCGCAACCTTGGCAAGAGACCCAGTACTTC
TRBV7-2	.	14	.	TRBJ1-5	CASSLAGGSQPQHF	TGTGCCAGCAGCTTAGCAGGGGGAAGTCAGCCCCAGCATTTT
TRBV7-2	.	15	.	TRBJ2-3	CASRVGGPSTDTQYF	TGTGCCAGCAGGGTAGGGGGACCTAGCACAGATACGCAGTATTTT
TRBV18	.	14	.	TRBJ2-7	CASSLLEVGREQYF	TGTGCCAGCTCACTTTTAGAGGTTGGACGCGAGCAGTACTTC
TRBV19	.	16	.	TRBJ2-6	CASSEPRSAPRNVLTF	TGTGCCAGTAGTGAGCCAAGGAGTGCCCCGCGCAACGTCCTGACTTTC
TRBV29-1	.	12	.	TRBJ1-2	CSVRGPHYGYTF	TGCAGCGTTCGGGGCCCCCACTATGGCTACACCTTC
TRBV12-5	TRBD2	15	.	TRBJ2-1	CASGPGLAGYNEQFF	TGTGCTAGTGGTCCGGGACTAGCGGGATATAATGAGCAGTTCTTC
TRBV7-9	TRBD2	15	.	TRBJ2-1	CASSPEAGVDNEQFF	TGTGCCAGCAGCCCCGAGGCGGGAGTCGACAATGAGCAGTTCTTC
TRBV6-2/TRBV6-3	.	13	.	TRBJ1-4	CASSYLTAAKLFF	TGTGCCAGCAGTTACTTGACGGCGGCGAAACTGTTTTTT
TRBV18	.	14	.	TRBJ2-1	CASSLPAEYNEQFF	TGTGCCAGCTCCTTACCGGCAGAGTACAATGAGCAGTTCTTC
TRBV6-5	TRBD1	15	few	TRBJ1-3	CASSPTGGNGNTIYF	TGTGCCAGCAGCCCGACAGGGGGCAATGGAAACACCATATATTTT
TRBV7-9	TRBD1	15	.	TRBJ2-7	CASSRPRQGDYEQYF	TGTGCCAGCAGCAGACCCCGACAGGGCGACTACGAGCAGTACTTC
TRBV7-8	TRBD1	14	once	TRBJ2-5	CASSSTGAQETQYF	TGTGCCAGCAGCTCGACAGGGGCGCAAGAGACCCAGTACTTC
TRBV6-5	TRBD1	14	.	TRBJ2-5	CASSKGQPRGTQYF	TGTGCCAGCAGTAAGGGACAGCCAAGGGGGACCCAGTACTTC